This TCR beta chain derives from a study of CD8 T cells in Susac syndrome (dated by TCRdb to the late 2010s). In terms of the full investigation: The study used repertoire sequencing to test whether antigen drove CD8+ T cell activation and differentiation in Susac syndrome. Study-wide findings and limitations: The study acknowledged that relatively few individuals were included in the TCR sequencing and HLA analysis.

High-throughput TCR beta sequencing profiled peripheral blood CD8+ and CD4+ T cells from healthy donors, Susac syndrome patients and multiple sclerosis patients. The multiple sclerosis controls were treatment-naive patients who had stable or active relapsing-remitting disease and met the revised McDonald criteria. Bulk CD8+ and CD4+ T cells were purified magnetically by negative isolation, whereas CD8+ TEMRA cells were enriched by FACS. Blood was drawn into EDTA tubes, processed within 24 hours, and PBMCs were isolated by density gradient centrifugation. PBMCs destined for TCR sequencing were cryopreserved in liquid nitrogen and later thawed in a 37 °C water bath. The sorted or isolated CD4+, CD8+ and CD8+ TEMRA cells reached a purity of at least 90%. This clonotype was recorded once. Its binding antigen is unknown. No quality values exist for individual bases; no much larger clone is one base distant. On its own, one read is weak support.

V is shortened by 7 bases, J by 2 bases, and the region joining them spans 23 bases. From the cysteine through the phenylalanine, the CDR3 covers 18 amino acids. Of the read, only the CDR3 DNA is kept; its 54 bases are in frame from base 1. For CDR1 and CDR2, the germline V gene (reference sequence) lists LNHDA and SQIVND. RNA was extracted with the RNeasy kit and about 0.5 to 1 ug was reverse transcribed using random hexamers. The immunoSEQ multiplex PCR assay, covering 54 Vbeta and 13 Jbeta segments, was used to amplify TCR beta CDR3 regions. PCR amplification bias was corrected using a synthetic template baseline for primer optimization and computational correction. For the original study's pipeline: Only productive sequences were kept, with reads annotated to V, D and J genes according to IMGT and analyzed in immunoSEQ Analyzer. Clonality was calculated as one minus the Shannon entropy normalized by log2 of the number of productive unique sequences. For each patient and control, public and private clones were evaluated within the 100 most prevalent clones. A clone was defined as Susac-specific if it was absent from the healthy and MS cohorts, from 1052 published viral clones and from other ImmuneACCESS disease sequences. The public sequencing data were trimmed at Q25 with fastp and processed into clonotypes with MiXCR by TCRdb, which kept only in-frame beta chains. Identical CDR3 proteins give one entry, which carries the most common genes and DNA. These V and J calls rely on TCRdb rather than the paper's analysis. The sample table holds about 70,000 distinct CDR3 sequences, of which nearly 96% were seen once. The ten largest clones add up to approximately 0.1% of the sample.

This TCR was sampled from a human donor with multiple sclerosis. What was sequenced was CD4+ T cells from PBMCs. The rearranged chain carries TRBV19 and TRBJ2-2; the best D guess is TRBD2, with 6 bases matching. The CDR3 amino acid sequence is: CASTNGPGVGTNTGELFF. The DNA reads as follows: TGTGCCAGTACAAATGGGCCGGGGGTCGGAACTAACACCGGGGAGCTGTTTTTT.